A single sample gave rise to the 22 T cell receptor beta chains below, sequenced in a study of OX40 agonist ivuxolimab in advanced cancers. The method was the immunoSEQ multiplex PCR assay. In its TCRdb copy, this immuneACCESS table keeps in-frame sequences only and misses some clones. Where compared with another copy, unresolved V genes explain less than half of these, and the others have no known cause. The sample table lists some 77,000 clones, approximately 86% of them with a count of one. The top ten clonotypes cover around 2.8% of the sample. Specimen: CD4+ or CD8+ T cells sorted from blood, collected in a trial of the OX40 agonist ivuxolimab. These receptors were taken from an adult with an advanced solid tumor such as melanoma, head and neck, liver or kidney cancer.

This clone was detected once. The same CDR3 can be traced to other DNA sequences in this sample. As DNA, the CDR3 is TGTGCCAGCAGGCCCGGGACTAGCGGGTACGAGCAGTACTTC. As protein: CASRPGTSGYEQYF. This chain joins TRBV27 and TRBJ2-7, with 12 bases identical to TRBD2. Unmatched junction bases numbered 4, after V lost 6 bases and J lost 4 bases. The CDR3 totals 14 residues. Germline assignment: CDR1 MNHEY and CDR2 SMNVEV (reference sequence).

The sample holds one count of this clone. The CDR3 DNA is TGTGCCAGCAGCTTAGCAAGGGAGACACCCCTCCACTTT. Translation: CASSLARETPLHF. V gene TRBV7-8 combines with J gene TRBJ1-6, with D hard to call. Germline-derived CDR1 and CDR2 are SGHVS and FQNEAQ. The CDR3 is 13 residues long. With 0 bases removed from V and 11 bases from J, the gap between germline ends came to 8 bases. Full variable domain (remainder filled in from reference TRBV7-8 and TRBJ1-6): GAGVSQSPRYKVAKRGQDVALRCDPISGHVSLFWYQQALGQGPEFLTYFQNEAQLDKSGLPSDRFFAERPEGSVSTLKIQRTQQEDSAVYLCASSLARETPLHFGNGTRLTVT.

The chain joins TRBV5-1 to TRBJ1-1, with 9 bases matching TRBD1. This CDR3 is built from 17 residues. Germline V gene data show CDR1 as SGHRS and CDR2 as YFSETQ. V shed 4 bases and J 3 bases; nucleotides not matched to a gene: 13. CDR3 residues: CASSLEGSTGGDTEAFF. The DNA of the CDR3 is TGCGCCAGCAGCCTGGAGGGCTCGACAGGGGGGGACACTGAAGCTTTCTTT.

The chain combines TRBV18 with TRBJ2-1; a weak D match, TRBD1 (5 bases). Between the trimmed V and J ends, which lost 5 bases and 0 bases, there was a span of 14 bases. CDR1 is KGHSH and CDR2 is LQKENI in the germline V gene. The CDR3 covers 16 residues. This chain's CDR3 is CASSGASETSYNEQFF. In nucleotides, the CDR3 is TGTGCCAGCTCAGGGGCGTCCGAAACCTCCTACAATGAGCAGTTCTTC.

V usage is TRBV2 and J usage is TRBJ1-5, with TRBD1 as a possible D gene (6 bases). V gave up 3 bases and J gave up 11 bases, with 14 bases separating them. Germline CDR1 reads SNHLY; CDR2 reads FYNNEI. The CDR3 contains 13 residues. In DNA form, the CDR3 reads TGTGCCAGCAGTGACATTCCTACAGGGACCCAGCATTTT. Translating gives CASSDIPTGTQHF.

The chain uses TRBV7-6 and TRBJ2-3, with D hard to call. The CDR3 covers 15 residues. Germline V lookup: CDR1 SGHVS, CDR2 FNYEAQ. With 6 bases removed from V and 0 bases from J, the gap between germline ends came to 13 bases. DNA for the CDR3: TGTGCCAGCAGACGAACGGCGTCAAGCACAGATACGCAGTATTTT. Translation: CASRRTASSTDTQYF.

V is TRBV5-4 and J is TRBJ2-1, with 7 bases identical to TRBD2. CDR3 length: 14 amino acids. After removal of 4 bases from V and 8 bases from J, the junction contained 9 bases not matched to a gene. Germline V gives CDR1 SGHNT, CDR2 YYREEE (reference sequence). The CDR3 bases are TGTGCCAGCAGCCTCCGGGAGGCAGGCCATGAGCAGTTCTTC. Its protein product is CASSLREAGHEQFF. Together with reference TRBV5-4 and TRBJ2-1, the CDR3 gives the full variable domain: ETGVTQSPTHLIKTRGQQVTLRCSSQSGHNTVSWYQQALGQGPQFIFQYYREEENGRGNFPPRFSGLQFPNYSSELNVNALELDDSALYLCASSLREAGHEQFFGPGTRLTVL.

This clone occurred once. The CDR3 sequence is CASSPGGALEQYF. The CDR3 coding sequence is TGTGCCAGCAGCCCGGGGGGGGCCCTCGAGCAGTACTTC. The rearrangement joins TRBV11-2 to TRBJ2-7; the match to TRBD2 covers 8 bases. The CDR3 sequence is 13 residues long. Germline CDR1 and CDR2: SGHAT and FQNNGV. Trimming at V came to 5 bases and at J to 6 bases, leaving 6 bases not matched to a gene.

The chain uses TRBV28 and TRBJ1-1; D not resolved. V dropped 7 bases and J dropped 0 bases, with 12 bases sitting between them. The germline V gene encodes CDR1 MDHEN and CDR2 SYDVKM. The CDR3 is made up of 14 amino acids. The CDR3 is CASMPDFLNTEAFF. The CDR3 DNA reads TGTGCCAGCATGCCGGATTTCTTGAACACTGAAGCTTTCTTT.

Regarding this clone: This same CDR3 is encoded by further DNA sequences in the sample. The genes are TRBV27 and TRBJ1-1; unclear D gene. Germline CDR1 MNHEY, CDR2 SMNVEV (reference sequence). The V end was cut by 3 bases, the J end by 6 bases, with 14 bases between. The CDR3 covers 14 residues. CDR3 sequence: CASSLDPGGAEAFF. The CDR3 coding sequence is TGTGCCAGCAGTTTGGACCCCGGTGGCGCTGAAGCTTTCTTT.

The CDR3 protein is CASSYLQEYEQYF. DNA of the CDR3: TGTGCCAGCAGTTACTTGCAGGAGTACGAGCAGTACTTC. The chain joins TRBV6-6 to TRBJ2-7; D unresolved. The CDR3 is made up of 13 amino acids. Between the trimmed V and J ends, which lost 1 base and 4 bases, there was a span of 8 bases. Germline V gives CDR1 MNHNY, CDR2 SVGAGI (reference sequence).

Comments on this clone: One end of the junction varies from germline; a read error may be responsible. The sample holds other DNA sequences that translate to the same CDR3. The chain links TRBV5-6 to TRBJ1-5, with D unresolved. Germline V CDR1 and CDR2: SGHDT, YYEEEE. CDR3 size: 15 residues. The CDR3 DNA follows: TGCGCCAGCAGCTTATGGGGAGGTAGCAATCAGCCCCAGCATTTT. It specifies CASSLWGGSNQPQHF.

The chain recombines TRBV6-1 with TRBJ2-7, with D possibly TRBD2 on 7 matching bases. Germline V lookup: CDR1 MNHNS, CDR2 SASEGT. CDR3 length equals 17 residues. V lost 4 bases and J 4 bases, leaving 23 bases between the germline ends. The CDR3 sequence: CASSVLDGGARGYEQYF. CDR3 DNA: TGTGCCAGCAGTGTTCTCGATGGGGGGGCCAGAGGTTACGAGCAGTACTTC.

The chain joins TRBV6-6 to TRBJ1-2, with 9 nucleotides matching TRBD1. V shed 5 bases and J 1 base; nucleotides not matched to a gene: 5. The CDR3 extends over 15 amino acids. CDR1 is MNHNY, CDR2 SVGAGI, per germline (reference sequence). CDR3 loop: CASSSRQGDNYGYTF. CDR3 bases: TGTGCCAGCAGTAGTAGACAGGGGGATAACTATGGCTACACCTTC.

This clone showed up just a few times. This chain connects TRBV5-4 to TRBJ2-3; TRBD1 aligns across 7 bases. V lost 2 bases, J lost 5 bases, and 11 bases stayed unmatched. This CDR3 region has 16 residues. CDR1 and CDR2 from the germline V gene are SGHNT and YYREEE (reference sequence). Written as DNA, the CDR3 is TGTGCCAGCAGCTTAACGGATTTGGCAGGGGGAGATACGCAGTATTTT. Encoded protein: CASSLTDLAGGDTQYF. Complete variable domain (other parts from reference TRBV5-4 and TRBJ2-3): ETGVTQSPTHLIKTRGQQVTLRCSSQSGHNTVSWYQQALGQGPQFIFQYYREEENGRGNFPPRFSGLQFPNYSSELNVNALELDDSALYLCASSLTDLAGGDTQYFGPGTRLTVL.

The chain joins TRBV7-3 to TRBJ2-5; D may be TRBD1 (5 bases). This CDR3 has 16 residues. The V end lost 2 bases, the J end lost 1 base, and 14 bases lay between the germline ends. The germline gives CDR1 SGHTA, CDR2 FQGTGA. The CDR3 bases are TGTGCCAGCAGCTTAGGGCCAGGGATTACCCAAGAGACCCAGTACTTC. Encoded protein: CASSLGPGITQETQYF.

This chain connects TRBV27 to TRBJ1-1; weak D call: TRBD1 (5 bases). The CDR3 is made up of 14 amino acids. Germline V gene data show CDR1 as MNHEY and CDR2 as SMNVEV (reference sequence). The V gene lost 5 bases and the J gene lost 6 bases, with 16 bases spanning the gap. The CDR3 spells CASSPQGGFAEAFF. The CDR3, as DNA: TGTGCCAGCAGTCCTCAGGGTGGGTTTGCTGAAGCTTTCTTT.

V usage is TRBV6-1 and J usage is TRBJ1-4; TRBD1 might be the D (6 bases). There are 15 residues in the CDR3. Trimming shortened V by 4 bases and J by 7 bases, and 16 bases separated the two germline ends. Germline V gene sequence: CDR1 MNHNS, CDR2 SASEGT. CDR3 coding DNA: TGTGCCAGCAGTGTATCAGGGGCCGGGGTTGAAAAACTGTTTTTT. Amino acid sequence: CASSVSGAGVEKLFF.

This CDR3 reads CASSQDLGSTYEQYF. CDR3 DNA: TGTGCCAGCAGCCAAGATTTGGGCTCCACCTACGAGCAGTACTTC. The chain employs TRBV4-2 and TRBJ2-7; D unresolved. V was pared by 0 bases and J by 2 bases, with 11 bases between. The CDR3 consists of 15 residues. Germline V gene lookup returns CDR1 LGHNA and CDR2 YNFKEQ.

This chain uses TRBV5-6 with TRBJ2-7, with D possibly matching TRBD2 (7 bases). Germline CDR1 and CDR2: SGHDT and YYEEEE. The length of the CDR3 is 15 residues. Trimming took off 0 bases at V and 4 bases at J, with 14 bases between the two ends. DNA for the CDR3: TGTGCCAGCAGCTTGGTGGGGGGGCCTGCGTACGAGCAGTACTTC. This encodes CASSLVGGPAYEQYF.

The J gene is TRBJ2-5, the V gene TRBV7-8; TRBD2 agrees at 12 bases. V was clipped by 3 bases and J by 5 bases; unmatched bases: 7. The CDR3 loop spans 16 amino acids. Germline V gene sequence: CDR1 SGHVS, CDR2 FQNEAQ. The CDR3 region has the DNA TGTGCCAGCAGCTTGGGTCTAGCGGGGGGGCCGGAGACCCAGTACTTC. Translating it yields CASSLGLAGGPETQYF.

V and J are TRBV7-2 and TRBJ2-7, with D tentatively TRBD1 or TRBD2 (5 bases each). The CDR3 length is 14 residues. V gave up 3 bases and J gave up 7 bases, with 16 bases separating them. The germline CDR1 and CDR2 sequences are SGHTA and FQGNSA. Written as DNA, the CDR3 is TGTGCCAGCAGCTTGACGCTAGGTGGGGGTGAGCAGTACTTC. This gives the protein CASSLTLGGGEQYF.